The TCR beta chain under discussion was sequenced for a study of breast tumors, draining lymph nodes, adjacent tissues. Regarding the study as a whole: The data were judged consistent with most tumor T cells coming from lymph node and expanding in tumor. Luminal-like breast cancer showed significantly higher tumor–nontumor repertoire similarity than basal-like. Compared with lymph nodes, tumors were less diverse; compared with nontumor tissue, more.

In this sample, this clonotype turned up many times. Its specificity is not known. This CDR3 comprises 15 residues. The V gene lost 6 bases and the J gene lost 8 bases, with 19 bases spanning the gap. CDR1 and CDR2 from the germline V gene are SNHLY and FYNNEI. TCRdb redid the calling of the multiplex PCR reads with MiXCR, one entry per CDR3 protein. The table has tens of thousands of distinct CDR3 sequences, roughly 30% seen once. The lymph nodes were axillary draining lymph nodes from breast cancer patients. The sequence derives from a female donor with breast cancer. Some clones in this sample may be carry-over from other donors' samples. The material sequenced was axillary lymph node tissue. The chain uses TRBV2 and TRBJ1-4; TRBD1 is a possible D gene (6 bases). Here the CDR3 DNA reads TGTGCCAGCAGGCCTACAGGGAGCAGAGGGGAAAAACTGTTTTTT. Translated: CASRPTGSRGEKLFF.